A selection of T cell receptor beta chains follows, all from one sample in a study of T cell responses to AZD1222 COVID-19 vaccine. Only in-frame clones appear in the TCRdb table, and some are missing; sequencing was by immunoSEQ multiplex PCR. This table has some 130,000 clones, roughly 93% appearing once. The sample in question was peripheral blood, obtained 28 days after the second AZD1222 dose. Receptor source: an adult who received the AZD1222 COVID-19 vaccine. Both conserved end residues are part of each CDR3. A D gene is named only where the DNA matches it firmly. The size field is filled for only some rows; it gives once, few, many or a size class.

CASALAAGQGNSPLHF TGTGCCAGCGCCTTAGCCGCAGGACAGGGAAATTCACCCCTCCACTTT . TRBD1 TRBJ1-6 TRBV18
CASSEALPMATNEKLFF TGTGCCAGCAGTGAAGCGCTTCCCATGGCAACTAATGAAAAACTGTTTTTT . . TRBJ1-4 TRBV6-1
CASSIEGVGNQPQHF TGTGCCAGTAGTATAGAGGGGGTTGGAAATCAGCCCCAGCATTTT . . TRBJ1-5 TRBV19
CASSLYGLAGLGAYEQYF TGTGCCAGCAGCTTGTATGGACTAGCGGGTTTAGGAGCCTACGAGCAGTACTTC . TRBD2 TRBJ2-7 TRBV5-6
CASGDGRRPEAFF TGTGCCAGCGGTGACGGAAGGCGACCTGAAGCTTTCTTT once . TRBJ1-1 TRBV12-3/TRBV12-4
CASSYRPSYEQYF TGTGCCAGTAGTTACAGGCCCTCCTACGAGCAGTACTTC . . TRBJ2-7 TRBV19
CASSPQGPTEAFF TGTGCCAGCAGCCCCCAGGGGCCCACTGAAGCTTTCTTT . . TRBJ1-1 TRBV7-9
CASSLEWGNTEAFF TGTGCCAGCAGCTTAGAATGGGGGAACACTGAAGCTTTCTTT . . TRBJ1-1 TRBV11-2
CASSAGTSGGDTDTQYF TGTGCCAGCAGTGCCGGGACTAGCGGGGGGGACACAGATACGCAGTATTTT . TRBD2 TRBJ2-3 TRBV6-4
CASSITEVMNTEAFF TGTGCCAGCAGTATCACGGAGGTAATGAACACTGAAGCTTTCTTT . . TRBJ1-1 TRBV28
CASSLNAGSNYGYTF TGTGCCAGCAGCTTAAATGCAGGATCTAACTATGGCTACACCTTC . . TRBJ1-2 TRBV7-9
CASSQSGLHEQFF TGTGCCAGCTCCCAGTCTGGATTGCATGAGCAGTTCTTC . . TRBJ2-1 TRBV9
CSASSPGLRSSYEQYF TGCAGTGCTAGTTCGCCGGGCCTAAGGAGCTCCTACGAGCAGTACTTC once . TRBJ2-7 TRBV20-1
CASSPRGGRYNEQFF TGTGCCAGCAGCCCCCGGGGCGGGCGCTACAATGAGCAGTTCTTC . . TRBJ2-1 TRBV7-2
CASSPSSGLAGAIVTDTQYF TGTGCCAGCAGCCCATCCTCGGGACTAGCGGGGGCCATAGTCACAGATACGCAGTATTTT . TRBD2 TRBJ2-3 TRBV11-3
CASSLAGGQGRSPLHF TGTGCCAGCAGCTTGGCCGGGGGACAGGGCCGCTCACCCCTCCACTTT . TRBD1 TRBJ1-6 TRBV5-5
CASGLGQGNGYTF TGTGCTAGTGGTTTGGGACAGGGAAATGGCTACACCTTC . TRBD1 TRBJ1-2 TRBV12-5
CASSPHPGGLSYNEQFF TGTGCCAGCAGCCCACACCCGGGGGGCCTCTCCTACAATGAGCAGTTCTTC . . TRBJ2-1 TRBV3-1/TRBV3-2
CASSYSARGTYEQYF TGTGCCAGCAGTTACTCTGCCAGGGGGACCTACGAGCAGTACTTC . TRBD1 TRBJ2-7 TRBV6-5
CASRPGTRVEKLFF TGTGCCAGCAGGCCCGGGACACGGGTTGAAAAACTGTTTTTT . . TRBJ1-4 TRBV28
CASSPGGIGYYGYTF TGTGCCAGCTCACCAGGGGGAATCGGATACTATGGCTACACCTTC . . TRBJ1-2 TRBV18
CASSLIRSEQYF TGTGCCAGCAGTTTAATTCGTTCCGAGCAGTACTTC . . TRBJ2-7 TRBV12-3/TRBV12-4
CAISESGQGEAEQYF TGTGCCATCAGTGAGTCGGGGCAGGGGGAAGCCGAGCAGTACTTC . TRBD1 TRBJ2-7 TRBV10-3
CASSSGGIGNIQYF TGTGCCAGCAGCTCGGGGGGAATTGGAAACATTCAGTACTTC . TRBD2 TRBJ2-4 TRBV5-8
CASREGSGSPLHF TGTGCCAGCAGGGAGGGTTCTGGGTCACCCCTCCACTTT . . TRBJ1-6 TRBV6-4
CASRQVNTEAFF TGTGCCAGCAGACAGGTGAACACTGAAGCTTTCTTT once . TRBJ1-1 TRBV28
CASSHRVFTGELFF TGCGCCAGCAGCCACAGGGTTTTCACCGGGGAGCTGTTTTTT once . TRBJ2-2 TRBV4-1
CASRPSGATEAFF TGTGCCAGCAGGCCCTCAGGGGCCACTGAAGCTTTCTTT . . TRBJ1-1 TRBV6-1
CASATGAGSPLHF TGCGCCAGTGCTACAGGGGCCGGTTCACCCCTCCACTTT . TRBD1 TRBJ1-6 TRBV5-1
CATSVQYSGNTIYF TGTGCCACCTCCGTACAGTACTCTGGAAACACCATATATTTT once . TRBJ1-3 TRBV19
CASSYGITQYF TGTGCCAGCAGTTATGGGATAACGCAGTATTTT . . TRBJ2-3 TRBV6-5
CASRRQGWSEKLFF TGTGCCAGCAGACGACAGGGCTGGAGCGAAAAACTGTTTTTT . TRBD1 TRBJ1-4 TRBV7-9
CASSSSTGTNEQYF TGCGCCAGCAGCTCCTCGACAGGGACTAACGAGCAGTACTTC . . TRBJ2-7 TRBV5-1
CASSLERGEAFF TGTGCCAGCAGCTTAGAGCGAGGCGAAGCTTTCTTT . . TRBJ1-1 TRBV7-9
CASSPRTGGYTF TGTGCCAGCAGCCCCAGGACGGGGGGCTACACCTTC . . TRBJ1-2 TRBV6-5
CASSSTGTGLFRQPQHF TGTGCCAGCAGTTCTACCGGGACAGGTTTGTTTCGTCAGCCCCAGCATTTT . TRBD1 TRBJ1-5 TRBV6-2/TRBV6-3
CASSTSQGAVETQYF TGTGCCAGTAGTACCTCCCAGGGGGCTGTAGAGACCCAGTACTTC . TRBD1 TRBJ2-5 TRBV19
CASSAWENTEAFF TGTGCCAGCAGCGCCTGGGAGAACACTGAAGCTTTCTTT . . TRBJ1-1 TRBV9
CAWSVNWGARNSPLHF TGTGCCTGGAGTGTAAATTGGGGGGCTCGGAATTCACCCCTCCACTTT . . TRBJ1-6 TRBV30
CASSLTRNTEAFF TGTGCCAGCAGTTTAACCCGGAACACTGAAGCTTTCTTT once . TRBJ1-1 TRBV28
CASSLGVGEQYF TGCGCCAGCAGCTTAGGGGTGGGCGAGCAGTACTTC . . TRBJ2-7 TRBV5-1
CASSIAALTYGYTF TGTGCCAGTAGTATAGCGGCATTGACGTATGGCTACACCTTC few . TRBJ1-2 TRBV19
CASSVRVFLRNQPQHF TGTGCCAGTAGTGTCCGGGTGTTCCTTAGGAATCAGCCCCAGCATTTT few . TRBJ1-5 TRBV19
CASSPGTSGGINTQYF TGTGCCAGCAGCCCAGGGACTAGCGGGGGCATTAATACGCAGTATTTT . TRBD2 TRBJ2-3 TRBV7-9
CASSPGQGRQYF TGTGCCAGCAGCCCCGGACAGGGCCGCCAGTACTTC . TRBD1 TRBJ2-4 TRBV6-6
CASSLAKVPGRRKRLDTEAFF TGTGCCAGCAGCTTAGCAAAGGTTCCCGGCAGGAGGAAAAGATTGGACACTGAAGCTTTCTTT . . TRBJ1-1 TRBV7-6
CASSDSVYVPYEQYF TGTGCCAGCAGTGATAGTGTCTACGTCCCCTACGAGCAGTACTTC . . TRBJ2-7 TRBV2
CASSLSWRSNYGYTF TGTGCCAGCAGTTTATCTTGGAGATCAAACTATGGCTACACCTTC . . TRBJ1-2 TRBV27
CASSARSDLSYEQYF TGTGCCAGCAGTGCCCGTTCGGACTTATCCTACGAGCAGTACTTC . . TRBJ2-7 TRBV27
CASSPGGDGYTF TGCGCCAGCAGCCCTGGCGGGGACGGCTACACCTTC . . TRBJ1-2 TRBV5-1
CATQLGQGTYGYTF TGTGCCACCCAGCTTGGACAGGGGACGTATGGCTACACCTTC . TRBD1 TRBJ1-2 TRBV19
CASSASGAGTEAFF TGTGCCAGCAGCGCGTCGGGAGCAGGCACTGAAGCTTTCTTT . . TRBJ1-1 TRBV7-2
CSVGKGQNTGELFF TGCAGCGTTGGTAAAGGGCAGAACACCGGGGAGCTGTTTTTT . . TRBJ2-2 TRBV29-1
CASSPGRINEKLFF TGTGCCAGCTCACCGGGACGGATCAATGAAAAACTGTTTTTT . . TRBJ1-4 TRBV18
CASSLDGGNTIYF TGCGCCAGCAGCTTGGATGGAGGAAACACCATATATTTT . . TRBJ1-3 TRBV5-1
CASSPRSAVGQPQHF TGCGCCAGCAGCCCGAGAAGCGCCGTTGGTCAGCCCCAGCATTTT once . TRBJ1-5 TRBV4-1
CAWSIHMNTEAFF TGTGCCTGGAGTATACACATGAACACTGAAGCTTTCTTT . . TRBJ1-1 TRBV30